Below, 15 T cell receptor beta chains from the same sample are listed, as sequenced in a study of T cells in Graves' hyperthyroidism and ophthalmopathy. RNA transcripts gave rise to amplified TCR beta CDR3 regions. RT-PCR in the first round (using the HTBI primer set) targeted the TCR CDR3. TCRdb analysed the multiplex PCR reads with MiXCR anew, one entry per CDR3 protein. The data show roughly 740,000 distinct CDR3 sequences, around 17% seen once. The material sequenced was blood. These receptors were taken from a man aged 18 to 30 with Graves' hyperthyroidism.

This clonotype appeared many times. This chain links TRBV12-3 or TRBV12-4 with TRBJ1-3; D unresolved. V was trimmed by 6 bases and J by 0 bases, leaving 12 bases between them. The CDR3 has 15 residues. The CDR3 DNA is TGTGCCAGCAGGTTCCAGGCCGTCTCTGGAAACACCATATATTTT. This sequence encodes CASRFQAVSGNTIYF.

This clonotype was seen more than once but under ten times. The genes are TRBV6-5 and TRBJ2-6; 9 nucleotides match TRBD2. The germline V gene has CDR1 MNHEY and CDR2 SVGAGI. V shed 7 bases, J shed 2 bases, and the junction held 18 bases outside the gene matches. The CDR3 has 20 residues. The CDR3 is CASTSKSRTSDGPGANVLTF. The CDR3 region has the DNA TGTGCCAGCACTTCGAAGAGTAGGACTAGCGATGGACCTGGGGCCAACGTCCTGACTTTC.

V usage is TRBV28 and J usage is TRBJ1-4; D uncertain. Per germline, CDR1 MDHEN and CDR2 SYDVKM. CDR3 length: 15 amino acids. Between the trimmed V and J ends, which lost 5 bases and 7 bases, there was a span of 17 bases. For the CDR3, the DNA is TGTGCCAGCAGTCTCAACAGCGAGGTCGGTGAAAAACTGTTTTTT. It translates to CASSLNSEVGEKLFF.

The CDR3: CASSLSDDYTF. DNA of the CDR3: TGTGCCAGCAGTTTATCCGACGACTACACCTTC. V and J are TRBV12-3 or TRBV12-4 and TRBJ1-2; D not resolved. This CDR3 spans 11 amino acids. Trimming removed 2 bases from V and 10 bases from J, with 8 bases in between.

This clonotype was counted at least ten times. This rearrangement joins TRBV27 to TRBJ2-5; the D gene is possibly TRBD2 (6 bases). Germline values: CDR1 MNHEY, CDR2 SMNVEV (reference sequence). Trimming took off 0 bases at V and 7 bases at J, with 9 bases between the two ends. The CDR3 loop spans 13 amino acids. For the CDR3, the DNA is TGTGCCAGCAGTTTATCCTGGCGGGGGACCCAGTACTTC. Amino acid sequence: CASSLSWRGTQYF.

This clonotype was seen a few times. This rearrangement joins TRBV19 to TRBJ2-5, with 9 bases identical to TRBD2. The CDR3 length is 16 residues. J lost 1 base, V lost 3 bases, and 6 bases had no gene match. Germline assignment: CDR1 LNHDA and CDR2 SQIVND (reference sequence). CDR3 nucleotide sequence: TGTGCCAGTAGTATGTTACTAGCGGGTTTCCAAGAGACCCAGTACTTC. Protein product: CASSMLLAGFQETQYF.

This clonotype was seen repeatedly, ten times or more. At one end the junction does not follow the germline gene, possibly because of a read error. The rearrangement joins TRBV29-1 to TRBJ2-3; D is unclear. The germline V gene has CDR1 SQVTM and CDR2 ANQGSEA. The CDR3 totals 11 residues. CDR3 residues: CSGTSRDTQYF. In DNA, the CDR3 is TGCAGCGGTACCAGCAGAGATACGCAGTATTTT.

This clonotype was picked up many times. The chain combines TRBV7-8 with TRBJ2-7; D gene ambiguous. The CDR3 runs to 16 residues. Trimming cost V 1 base and J 4 bases, with 17 bases left between them. Germline V CDR1 and CDR2: SGHVS, FQNEAQ. The CDR3 sequence is CASSLEAPTLSYEQYF. CDR3 sequence (DNA): TGTGCCAGCAGCTTAGAAGCTCCTACACTATCGTACGAGCAGTACTTC.

This clonotype was picked up a small number of times. The rearrangement uses TRBV6-2 or TRBV6-3 and TRBJ2-7; D possibly corresponds to TRBD2 (6 bases). Germline V CDR1 and CDR2: MNHEY, SVGEGT. This CDR3 has 16 amino acids. V dropped 0 bases and J dropped 3 bases, with 15 bases sitting between them. The CDR3 loop reads CASSYSRRRGNYEQYF. In DNA, the CDR3 is TGTGCCAGCAGTTACTCGAGGCGGAGGGGAAACTACGAGCAGTACTTC.

With regard to this clonotype: The conserved closing phenylalanine or tryptophan is absent in this CDR3, likely reflecting a read error. The gene calls are TRBV27 and TRBJ1-2; maybe TRBD1 (6 bases). V dropped 6 bases and J dropped 3 bases, with 11 bases sitting between them. Germline assignment: CDR1 MNHEY and CDR2 SMNVEV (reference sequence). This CDR3 comprises 13 residues. The CDR3 DNA is TGTGCCAGCAGGCGACAGGCCCACTATGGCTACACCCTC. Translated: CASRRQAHYGYTL.

This clonotype occurred many times. The chain employs TRBV7-6 and TRBJ2-1; tentatively, D is TRBD2 (5 bases). Looked up from germline, CDR1 is SGHVS and CDR2 is FNYEAQ. V was trimmed by 1 base and J by 4 bases, leaving 11 bases between them. There are 15 residues in the CDR3. CDR3: CASSLGIARYNEQFF. The CDR3 nucleotides read TGTGCCAGCAGCTTAGGCATAGCGCGTTACAATGAGCAGTTCTTC.

The rearrangement joins TRBV6-2 or TRBV6-3 to TRBJ2-7; maybe TRBD1 (6 bases). This CDR3 comprises 14 residues. Germline CDR1 is MNHEY and CDR2 is SVGEGT. V was clipped by 5 bases and J by 3 bases, with 14 bases between them. The CDR3 protein is CASSLRTEYYEQYF. The CDR3 DNA follows: TGTGCCAGCAGTCTCCGGACAGAGTACTACGAGCAGTACTTC.

The sample holds a few counts of this clonotype. The V gene is TRBV19, the J gene TRBJ2-5; no reliable D call. Trimming shortened V by 3 bases and J by 0 bases, and 5 bases separated the two germline ends. Germline values: CDR1 LNHDA, CDR2 SQIVND (reference sequence). This CDR3 is 13 amino acids long. As DNA, the CDR3 is TGTGCCAGTAGTATCAGGTACCAAGAGACCCAGTACTTC. The encoded protein is CASSIRYQETQYF.

V usage is TRBV20-1 and J usage is TRBJ2-3, with 8 nucleotides matching TRBD1. CDR1 DFQATT and CDR2 SNEGSKA come from the germline V gene (reference sequence). The V gene end was trimmed by 1 base and the J gene end by 2 bases; junction bases not matched to a gene: 5. CDR3 length: 15 amino acids. CDR3 nucleotide sequence: TGCAGTGCTAGAGCTGGACAGGGCGACACAGATACGCAGTATTTT. Protein: CSARAGQGDTDTQYF.

This clonotype has a handful of counts. The chain carries TRBV7-8 and TRBJ2-3; TRBD2 agrees at 8 bases. The CDR3 extends over 17 amino acids. The V gene's germline CDR1 is SGHVS and CDR2 FQNEAQ. The V gene end was trimmed by 1 base and the J gene end by 2 bases; junction bases not matched to a gene: 8. CDR3 sequence: CASSLGLAGYPTDTQYF. CDR3 nucleotides: TGTGCCAGCAGCTTAGGGCTAGCGGGTTACCCCACAGATACGCAGTATTTT.